These 5 T cell receptor beta chains were sequenced from one sample in a study of T cell changes during pregnancy in multiple sclerosis (dated by TCRdb to the late 2010s). The library came from the immunoSEQ multiplex PCR assay. The table was pulled from immuneACCESS by TCRdb, which kept in-frame rearrangements only. Such tables lose some clones; where checked, under half of the loss comes from unresolved V genes, and the rest has no known cause. The sample includes 40,000 to 55,000 clones, with 80% to 95% observed a single time. Roughly 0.5% of the sample comes from the top ten. The sequencing here drew on CD4+ T cells from peripheral blood mononuclear cells, taken in the third trimester of pregnancy. All receptors come from a female donor with multiple sclerosis, enrolled in a pregnancy study.

The V gene is TRBV4-3, the J gene TRBJ2-1, with D possibly being TRBD2 (7 bases). From germline, CDR1 is LGHNA and CDR2 YSLEER. Between the trimmed V and J ends, which lost 4 bases and 5 bases, there was a span of 15 bases. This CDR3 comprises 15 residues. The CDR3 loop reads CASSLAAGQHNEQFF. CDR3 DNA: TGCGCCAGCAGCCTAGCAGCGGGACAACACAATGAGCAGTTCTTC.

V and J are TRBV14 and TRBJ2-6; tentatively, D is TRBD1 (5 bases). Germline CDR1 and CDR2: SGHDN and FVKESK. The CDR3 covers 20 residues. V was cut by 1 base and J by 0 bases, with 19 bases left in between. The CDR3 sequence is CASSQGHDSLPFSGANVLTF. The CDR3 DNA reads as TGTGCCAGCAGCCAAGGCCACGACAGCCTCCCTTTCTCTGGGGCCAACGTCCTGACTTTC. The full variable domain, completed using reference TRBV14 and TRBJ2-6, is EAGVTQFPSHSVIEKGQTVTLRCDPISGHDNLYWYRRVMGKEIKFLLHFVKESKQDESGMPNNRFLAERTGGTYSTLKVQPAELEDSGVYFCASSQGHDSLPFSGANVLTFGAGSRLTVL.

The chain recombines TRBV7-2 with TRBJ2-4; D is uncertain. Germline CDR1 is SGHTA and CDR2 is FQGNSA. The CDR3 consists of 14 residues. V shed 2 bases and J shed 5 bases, with 10 bases lying between them. CDR3 protein: CASSLRRSENIQYF. CDR3 DNA: TGTGCCAGCAGCTTAAGGAGAAGTGAAAACATTCAGTACTTC.

Of note for this clone: Other DNA sequences in this sample translate to the same CDR3. The chain has TRBV11-2 and TRBJ2-5; D might be TRBD2 (6 bases). Germline CDR1 SGHAT, CDR2 FQNNGV. The CDR3 is 15 residues long. The V end lost 1 base, the J end lost 5 bases, and 14 bases lay between the germline ends. The CDR3 here is CASSLVGGGRETQYF. CDR3 in DNA: TGTGCCAGCAGCTTAGTCGGGGGAGGCCGGGAGACCCAGTACTTC.

The chain recombines TRBV28 with TRBJ2-7; 9 nucleotides line up with TRBD2. CDR3 length: 15 amino acids. Trimming at V came to 7 bases and at J to 7 bases, leaving 14 bases not matched to a gene. Germline V gene sequence: CDR1 MDHEN, CDR2 SYDVKM. CDR3: CASTTSGRRPWEQYF. For the CDR3, the DNA is TGTGCCAGCACAACGAGCGGGAGGCGACCTTGGGAGCAGTACTTC.